These T cell receptor beta chains were read from a single sample in a study of tumor and adjacent non-tumor tissue in lung cancer. Via MiXCR, TCRdb re-called the multiplex PCR reads, giving one row per CDR3 protein. This table holds approximately 100,000 distinct CDR3 sequences, around three fifths found once. Sequencing input: distant non-tumor lung tissue. Every receptor here comes from a man younger than 40 with non-small cell lung cancer. CDR3s include the opening cysteine and the closing phenylalanine or tryptophan. A D gene is named only where the DNA matches it firmly. Clone size is stated in some rows and not others, as once, few, many or a class when expanded.

J: TRBJ2-5
size: .
D: .
V: TRBV11-3
DNA: TGTGTCAGCAGTGTGAATCTGGGGGAGACCCAGTATTTC
CDR3: CVSSVNLGETQYF

J: TRBJ2-5
size: many
D: .
V: TRBV13
DNA: TGTGCCAGCCAGGCCCGGGGGCAAGAGACCCAGTACTTC
CDR3: CASQARGQETQYF

J: TRBJ2-1
size: .
D: TRBD1
V: TRBV6-5
DNA: TGTGCCAGCAGTTACTGGCAGGGGGACAATGAGAACTTCTTC
CDR3: CASSYWQGDNENFF

J: TRBJ1-1
size: .
D: .
V: TRBV20-1
DNA: TGCAGTGCTCGCCCGATAGGGGTGAACGCTGAAGCTTTCTTT
CDR3: CSARPIGVNAEAFF

J: TRBJ2-7
size: many
D: TRBD2
V: TRBV20-1
DNA: TGCAGTGCTAGCCCCCTTTTAACCTTATTCGGGGGGGCGAGCTCCTACGAGCAGTACTTC
CDR3: CSASPLLTLFGGASSYEQYF

J: TRBJ1-3
size: .
D: .
V: TRBV20-1
DNA: TGCAGTGCTGGGGGGGGGAGCTCTGGAAACATCATATATTTT
CDR3: CSAGGGSSGNIIYF

J: TRBJ1-1
size: .
D: .
V: TRBV4-1
DNA: TGCGCCAGCTGTCAAGGACGGGCACAGAACACTGAAGCTTTCTTT
CDR3: CASCQGRAQNTEAFF

J: TRBJ2-7
size: many
D: TRBD1
V: TRBV4-1
DNA: TGCGCCAGCAGCCAAGGATCCCACAGGGGGCTGTACGAGCAGTACTTC
CDR3: CASSQGSHRGLYEQYF

J: TRBJ1-4
size: .
D: .
V: TRBV7-9
DNA: TGTGCCAGCAGCTTAGTTGAAACAGATGAAAAACTGTTTTTT
CDR3: CASSLVETDEKLFF

J: TRBJ1-2
size: .
D: .
V: TRBV5-1
DNA: TGCGCCAGCAGCTTGGGCAGGACTAACTATGGCTACACCTTC
CDR3: CASSLGRTNYGYTF

J: TRBJ2-5
size: .
D: .
V: TRBV11-2
DNA: TGTGCCAACAGCTTACACCTTTTGGAGACCCAGTACTTC
CDR3: CANSLHLLETQYF

J: TRBJ1-2
size: many
D: TRBD1
V: TRBV29-1
DNA: TGCAGCGTTGACGGCAGAAGGACAGGGGGCGCCGGCCGTGGCTACACCTTC
CDR3: CSVDGRRTGGAGRGYTF

J: TRBJ2-1
size: .
D: .
V: TRBV11-3
DNA: TGTGCCAGCAGCCTGGGAATAGCGGAGCTAGGCTCCTACAATGAGCAGTTCTTC
CDR3: CASSLGIAELGSYNEQFF

J: TRBJ2-4
size: .
D: .
V: TRBV11-1
DNA: TGTGCCAATACCCTCTCAGGCAGGGCGACCAAAAACATTCAGTACTTC
CDR3: CANTLSGRATKNIQYF

J: TRBJ1-2
size: .
D: .
V: TRBV29-1
DNA: TGCAGCGTCCCTGTGACAGACTTTGGCTACACCTTC
CDR3: CSVPVTDFGYTF

J: TRBJ1-1
size: once
D: .
V: TRBV6-1
DNA: TGTGACAGCAGTCAGGGGACGGGCTTGCCTGAAGCTTTCTTT
CDR3: CDSSQGTGLPEAFF

J: TRBJ1-4
size: .
D: .
V: TRBV5-5
DNA: TGTGCCAGCAGCTCCGGGCAGGGAAGTCAAAAACTGTTTTTT
CDR3: CASSSGQGSQKLFF

J: TRBJ1-1
size: .
D: .
V: TRBV6-2/TRBV6-3
DNA: TGTGCCAGCTTAGGGGATCTTGAAGCTTTCTTT
CDR3: CASLGDLEAFF

J: TRBJ1-6
size: .
D: .
V: TRBV20-1
DNA: TGCAGCGCCATTGATAGCACCTATAATTCACCCTTCCACTTT
CDR3: CSAIDSTYNSPFHF

J: TRBJ2-3
size: .
D: .
V: TRBV11-2
DNA: TGTGCCAGCAGCCCTACGGAACAGGCCACAGATACGCACTATTTT
CDR3: CASSPTEQATDTHYF

J: TRBJ2-7
size: .
D: .
V: TRBV29-1
DNA: TGCAGCGCCCGGATGAGCTCCTACGAGCAGTATTTC
CDR3: CSARMSSYEQYF

J: TRBJ2-1
size: once
D: .
V: TRBV6-2/TRBV6-3
DNA: TGTGTCAGTAGTCCAACCTCCTACAATGAGCAGTTCTTC
CDR3: CVSSPTSYNEQFF

J: TRBJ2-4
size: few
D: TRBD2
V: TRBV11-1
DNA: TGTGGCAGCAGCGGGGACCGCCTGTCCAAAAACATTCAGTACTTC
CDR3: CGSSGDRLSKNIQYF

J: TRBJ2-1
size: .
D: .
V: TRBV20-1
DNA: TGCAGTGTTTTCCTAGCTGGAGGGTACAATGAGCAGTTCTTC
CDR3: CSVFLAGGYNEQFF

J: TRBJ2-5
size: many
D: .
V: TRBV5-4
DNA: TGTGCCAGCAGCTTACGGCTCTCAGAGACCCAGTACTTC
CDR3: CASSLRLSETQYF

J: TRBJ1-1
size: many
D: .
V: TRBV4-1
DNA: TGCGCCAGCAGCCTGGACGGGAAGAACACTGAAGCTTTCTTT
CDR3: CASSLDGKNTEAFF

J: TRBJ2-1
size: .
D: .
V: TRBV12-5
DNA: TGTGCTAGTGATTTGTTATTAGAGGGAGGCAGTGATGAGCAGTTCTTC
CDR3: CASDLLLEGGSDEQFF

J: TRBJ2-7
size: .
D: TRBD2
V: TRBV7-8
DNA: TGTGCCAGCAGCTTAATGGTTCGGGGGGTGGGGTACGAGCAGTACTTC
CDR3: CASSLMVRGVGYEQYF

J: TRBJ2-3
size: many
D: .
V: TRBV29-1
DNA: TGCAGCGTTTATGGGGGAATCACAGATACGCAGTATTTT
CDR3: CSVYGGITDTQYF

J: TRBJ2-1
size: .
D: TRBD2
V: TRBV20-1
DNA: TGCAGTACTCCTTCCGGGACTAGCGGGAGCAATGAGCAGTTATTC
CDR3: CSTPSGTSGSNEQLF

J: TRBJ1-1
size: medium-sized
D: .
V: TRBV29-1
DNA: TGCAGCGTTAGGGACGGATACACTGAAGCTTTCTTT
CDR3: CSVRDGYTEAFF

J: TRBJ2-7
size: many
D: .
V: TRBV20-1
DNA: TGCAGTGCTAGTGGCCCCCTTGGGGTGAGCTACGAGCAGTACTTC
CDR3: CSASGPLGVSYEQYF

J: TRBJ2-2
size: .
D: .
V: TRBV29-1
DNA: TGCAGCGTTGACACCCAGGACACCGGGGAGCTCTTTTTT
CDR3: CSVDTQDTGELFF

J: TRBJ1-1
size: many
D: .
V: TRBV6-5
DNA: TGTGCCAGCAGTTACATGAGCCACACTGAAGCTTTCTTT
CDR3: CASSYMSHTEAFF

J: TRBJ2-1
size: few
D: TRBD2
V: TRBV6-4
DNA: TGTGCCAGCAGTCCTAGCGGGAGCTCCTACAATGAGCAGTTCTTC
CDR3: CASSPSGSSYNEQFF

J: TRBJ2-7
size: .
D: TRBD1
V: TRBV29-1
DNA: TGCAGCGTTCAACTGCGACAGGGTTGCGAGCAGTACTTC
CDR3: CSVQLRQGCEQYF

J: TRBJ2-1
size: .
D: TRBD2
V: TRBV20-1
DNA: TGCAGTGCTAGAGACTTTGGGACCTGCGGGGAGGGATCCTCCTACAATGAGCAGTTCTTC
CDR3: CSARDFGTCGEGSSYNEQFF

J: TRBJ1-3
size: .
D: .
V: TRBV7-2
DNA: TGTGCCAGCAGCGACAGGCAAGGTAACACCATATATTTT
CDR3: CASSDRQGNTIYF

J: TRBJ2-7
size: .
D: TRBD2
V: TRBV11-2
DNA: TGTGCCAGCAGCACCCCCGGGACTAGGTATAACGAGCAATACTTC
CDR3: CASSTPGTRYNEQYF

J: TRBJ2-3
size: .
D: TRBD1
V: TRBV7-8
DNA: TGTGCCAGCAGCTTAGATCAGACAGGGTTGGCATATACGCAGTATTTT
CDR3: CASSLDQTGLAYTQYF

J: TRBJ2-3
size: few
D: TRBD2
V: TRBV11-2
DNA: TGTGCCAGCAGCCACCAGACGACCAGCGGGAGTGCGACAGATGCGCAGTATTTT
CDR3: CASSHQTTSGSATDAQYF

J: TRBJ1-1
size: .
D: TRBD1
V: TRBV11-2
DNA: TGTGTCAGCAGCCCCCGGGGACAGGTGGGCACTGAAGTTTTCTTT
CDR3: CVSSPRGQVGTEVFF

J: TRBJ2-5
size: .
D: .
V: TRBV24-1
DNA: TGTGCCACCAGTCCTGGTGAGGCGGGGACTTCGGAGACCCAGTACTTC
CDR3: CATSPGEAGTSETQYF

J: TRBJ2-1
size: few
D: .
V: TRBV11-3
DNA: TGTACCAGCAGCTTAGATGGTGGTTGGGGACTTCTTATCTACAATGAGCAGTTCTTC
CDR3: CTSSLDGGWGLLIYNEQFF

J: TRBJ1-6
size: .
D: .
V: TRBV11-1
DNA: TGTACCAGCAGCTTGGGGTTTAGAGGGAACGATTCACCCCTCCACTTT
CDR3: CTSSLGFRGNDSPLHF

J: TRBJ2-1
size: once
D: TRBD2
V: TRBV20-1
DNA: TGCAATGCCCTGACCGGGACTAGCGTTCACCATGAGCAATTCTTC
CDR3: CNALTGTSVHHEQFF

J: TRBJ1-2
size: many
D: .
V: TRBV12-3/TRBV12-4
DNA: TGTGCCAGCAGCGTGCAGAACTATGGCTACACCTTC
CDR3: CASSVQNYGYTF

J: TRBJ2-3
size: .
D: TRBD2
V: TRBV4-2
DNA: TGTGCCAGCAGACCGTACTCCGGGGGGAGTAGCACAGATACGCAGTATTTT
CDR3: CASRPYSGGSSTDTQYF

J: TRBJ2-1
size: .
D: TRBD2
V: TRBV6-5
DNA: TGTGCTAGCAGCGACACAAGCGGGAGTAAGCAGTTCTTC
CDR3: CASSDTSGSKQFF

J: TRBJ2-1
size: .
D: .
V: TRBV12-3/TRBV12-4
DNA: TGTGCCAGCAGTTTAGATGGCGGGACTGTCAATGAGCAGTTCTTC
CDR3: CASSLDGGTVNEQFF

J: TRBJ2-5
size: .
D: TRBD1
V: TRBV29-1
DNA: TGCAGCGTTGAAGATCAGGGCCAGGGGGCCCGATGGGAGACTCAGTACTTC
CDR3: CSVEDQGQGARWETQYF

J: TRBJ2-7
size: .
D: .
V: TRBV4-1
DNA: TGCGCCAGTAGCCAAGACTTCAGCGAGCAGTACTTC
CDR3: CASSQDFSEQYF

J: TRBJ2-7
size: .
D: .
V: TRBV11-1
DNA: TGTGCCAGTAGCTTTTTTGCAGCCTACGAGCAGTACTTC
CDR3: CASSFFAAYEQYF

J: TRBJ2-5
size: once
D: TRBD2
V: TRBV29-1
DNA: TGCAGCGCTGAAAGACTAGCGGGAGAAGGAGGTGAGTCCCAGTACTTC
CDR3: CSAERLAGEGGESQYF

J: TRBJ1-2
size: many
D: TRBD1
V: TRBV6-5
DNA: TGTGCCAGCAGTTACTGGGGACAGAGCTATGGCTACACCTTC
CDR3: CASSYWGQSYGYTF

J: TRBJ1-5
size: .
D: .
V: TRBV20-1
DNA: TGCAGTGCTAGAGATGTCTTGGCATATAGCAATCGGCCCCAGCATTTT
CDR3: CSARDVLAYSNRPQHF

J: TRBJ1-5
size: .
D: TRBD1
V: TRBV20-1
DNA: TGCTATGCCGCCGGCAACAGGGGTGGCAATCAGCCCCAGCATTTT
CDR3: CYAAGNRGGNQPQHF

J: TRBJ2-3
size: many
D: .
V: TRBV4-1
DNA: TGCGCCAGCAGCCAAGACCGGGCAGGGACAGATACGCAGTATTTT
CDR3: CASSQDRAGTDTQYF

J: TRBJ1-1
size: .
D: .
V: TRBV11-2
DNA: TGTGCCAGTAGCTTTATCATCAACACTGAAGCTTTCTTT
CDR3: CASSFIINTEAFF

J: TRBJ2-3
size: many
D: TRBD2
V: TRBV11-3
DNA: TGTGCCAGCAGCTTTCGGTCTAGCGGGAATAGCACAGATACGCAGTATTTT
CDR3: CASSFRSSGNSTDTQYF